These 30 T cell receptor beta chains were sequenced from one sample in a study of blood T cell repertoires in COVID-19. Sequencing was performed with immunoSEQ multiplex PCR; in TCRdb, only in-frame clones are kept and a portion is missing. The sample contains a few hundred thousand clones, 88% of which appear only once. Sequenced sample: peripheral blood. These receptor sequences come from a woman aged 45-60 years with active or convalescent COVID-19.

The CDR3 region is CASSSTRGQPQHF. The CDR3 DNA reads as TGTGCCAGCAGCTCTACGAGAGGTCAGCCCCAGCATTTT. V usage is TRBV7-2 and J usage is TRBJ1-5, with D unclear. This CDR3 is 13 amino acids long. The germline gives CDR1 SGHTA, CDR2 FQGNSA. The V end was cut by 4 bases, the J end by 6 bases, with 10 bases between.

The V gene is TRBV6-5, the J gene TRBJ1-1; no firm D call. The CDR3 totals 13 residues. The V end lost 0 bases, the J end lost 4 bases, and 6 bases lay between the germline ends. Germline V lookup: CDR1 MNHEY, CDR2 SVGAGI. The chain's CDR3 is CASSYSSTTEAFF. CDR3 DNA sequence: TGTGCCAGCAGTTACTCTAGTACCACTGAAGCTTTCTTT.

The V and J genes are TRBV7-8 and TRBJ1-1; 7 bases are a match to TRBD1. After removal of 5 bases from V and 6 bases from J, the junction contained 6 bases not matched to a gene. The length of the CDR3 is 13 residues. Germline-derived CDR1 and CDR2 are SGHVS and FQNEAQ. CDR3 sequence reads: CASSAGTVAEAFF. The CDR3 nucleotides read TGTGCCAGCAGCGCCGGGACAGTGGCTGAAGCTTTCTTT.

The V call is TRBV29-1, the J call TRBJ2-7, with no clear D. The CDR3 runs to 14 residues. Trimming pared 1 base from V and 4 bases from J, leaving 14 bases between. Germline V gene lookup returns CDR1 SQVTM and CDR2 ANQGSEA. CDR3 loop: CSVEGVQHPYEQYF. The CDR3 nucleotides are TGCAGCGTTGAAGGTGTACAGCACCCTTACGAGCAGTACTTC.

The V call is TRBV19, the J call TRBJ2-7; D remains ambiguous. Germline V gene lookup returns CDR1 LNHDA and CDR2 SQIVND (reference sequence). The V end was cut by 5 bases, the J end by 2 bases, with 10 bases between. This CDR3 contains 13 residues. CDR3 region: CASSPSGTYEQYF. The DNA of the CDR3 is TGTGCCAGTAGTCCTAGTGGAACCTACGAGCAGTACTTC. Together with reference TRBV19 and TRBJ2-7, the CDR3 gives the full variable domain: DGGITQSPKYLFRKEGQNVTLSCEQNLNHDAMYWYRQDPGQGLRLIYYSQIVNDFQKGDIAEGYSVSREKKESFPLTVTSAQKNPTAFYLCASSPSGTYEQYFGPGTRLTVT.

The sample holds one count of this clone. The chain employs TRBV6-5 and TRBJ1-5; D unresolved. V lost 8 bases, J lost 0 bases, and 11 bases lay in between. Germline V CDR1 and CDR2: MNHEY, SVGAGI. CDR3 size: 14 residues. The CDR3 here is CASEGSYSNQPQHF. The CDR3 nucleotides are TGTGCCAGCGAGGGCAGTTATAGCAATCAGCCCCAGCATTTT.

As regards this clone: The same CDR3 also results from other DNA sequences found in this sample. The V gene is TRBV9, the J gene TRBJ2-2, with D tentatively TRBD2 (5 bases). Trimming removed 0 bases from V and 0 bases from J, with 6 bases in between. The CDR3 loop spans 15 amino acids. Per germline, CDR1 SGDLS and CDR2 YYNGEE. In DNA form, the CDR3 reads TGTGCCAGCAGCGTAGGGGGAGCGAACACCGGGGAGCTGTTTTTT. As protein: CASSVGGANTGELFF.

The genes are TRBV5-6 and TRBJ1-3, with a weak D call TRBD1 (6 bases). V gave up 4 bases and J gave up 3 bases, with 17 bases separating them. The CDR3 totals 16 residues. Germline CDR1 and CDR2: SGHDT and YYEEEE. The CDR3 DNA sequence: TGTGCCAGCAGCCCGACTCCAGGGGTATTTGGAAACACCATATATTTT. Protein sequence: CASSPTPGVFGNTIYF.

This clone was counted between two and nine times. CDR3 loop: CASSLTGQGEPLHF. DNA of the CDR3: TGTGCCAGCAGCTTAACGGGACAGGGGGAACCCCTCCACTTT. This chain joins TRBV7-3 and TRBJ1-6; 11 bases line up with TRBD1. V shed 0 bases and J 12 bases; nucleotides not matched to a gene: 1. The CDR3 loop spans 14 amino acids. Per the germline V gene, CDR1 is SGHTA and CDR2 is FQGTGA.

This clone was recorded once. The J gene is TRBJ1-4, the V gene TRBV9; possible D gene TRBD1, 5 bases. CDR1 is SGDLS and CDR2 is YYNGEE in the germline V gene. Trimming pared 0 bases from V and 10 bases from J, leaving 16 bases between. This CDR3 is 15 amino acids long. The DNA for the CDR3 is TGTGCCAGCAGCGTAGGGGGCCTACAGAAGGGAAAACTGTTTTTT. Protein product: CASSVGGLQKGKLFF.

There are a few counts of this clone. V usage is TRBV11-2 and J usage is TRBJ2-2; possible D gene TRBD2, 5 bases. V was pared by 5 bases and J by 1 base, with 11 bases between. CDR1 and CDR2 from the germline V gene are SGHAT and FQNNGV. CDR3 length: 15 residues. CDR3 sequence (DNA): TGTGCCAGCAGCGCTACTAGTAGGAACACCGGGGAGCTGTTTTTT. Translated, it gives CASSATSRNTGELFF.

The count of this clone is one. The chain combines TRBV28 with TRBJ2-1; D is possibly TRBD1 (5 bases). CDR3 length: 12 amino acids. Germline loops: CDR1 MDHEN, CDR2 SYDVKM. The V gene lost 5 bases and the J gene lost 9 bases, with 11 bases spanning the gap. This chain's CDR3 is CASSRRGSEQFF. The CDR3 DNA follows: TGTGCCAGCAGTCGAAGGGGCAGTGAGCAGTTCTTC.

The genes are TRBV24-1 and TRBJ2-6; TRBD1 matches at 11 bases. This CDR3 contains 17 residues. V lost 6 bases to trimming and J lost 4 bases; unmatched junction nucleotides: 7. The germline CDR1 and CDR2 sequences are KGHDR and SFDVKD. DNA of the CDR3: TGTGCCACCAGTACCGGGACAGGGGGGGCCGGGGCCAACGTCCTGACTTTC. It specifies CATSTGTGGAGANVLTF.

This chain uses TRBV6-1 with TRBJ2-3, with 8 nucleotides matching TRBD1. CDR3 length equals 17 residues. CDR1 and CDR2 (germline): MNHNS, SASEGT. V lost 2 bases and J lost 5; bases outside the gene matches: 12. CDR3 region: CASSEISGTGGGDTQYF. Written as DNA, the CDR3 is TGTGCCAGCAGTGAAATTAGTGGTACAGGGGGAGGAGATACGCAGTATTTT.

This clone was seen only once. This chain links TRBV12-3 or TRBV12-4 with TRBJ1-1, with 8 bases lining up with TRBD1. V trimming: 1 base; J trimming: 13 bases; junction bases outside the gene matches: 8. The CDR3 consists of 13 residues. CDR3 bases: TGTGCCAGCAGTTTAGGGCAGGGGGCTGAATATTTCTTT. Encoded protein: CASSLGQGAEYFF.

This chain links TRBV4-3 with TRBJ1-4; 9 bases align to TRBD1. The CDR3 extends over 16 amino acids. Per the germline V gene, CDR1 is LGHNA and CDR2 is YSLEER. Germline trimming cut 4 bases from V and 5 bases from J; bases unmatched to any gene: 8. This CDR3 is CASSRGLGQGNEKLFF. CDR3 bases: TGCGCCAGCAGCCGGGGATTGGGACAGGGCAATGAAAAACTGTTTTTT.

This CDR3 reads CASSPRGLAAQETQYF. The CDR3 DNA is TGTGCCAGCAGCCCAAGGGGCCTAGCGGCCCAAGAGACCCAGTACTTC. The V call is TRBV9, the J call TRBJ2-5, with 7 nucleotides matching TRBD2. The V gene end was trimmed by 4 bases and the J gene end by 1 base; junction bases not matched to a gene: 10. This CDR3 contains 16 residues. Per germline, CDR1 SGDLS and CDR2 YYNGEE.

Points on this clone: Other DNA variants within this sample encode the same CDR3. The chain combines TRBV12-3 or TRBV12-4 with TRBJ1-5; D unclear. The CDR3 covers 12 residues. Trimming took off 3 bases at V and 4 bases at J, with 4 bases between the two ends. This CDR3 is CASSFGNQPQHF. The CDR3 nucleotides read TGTGCCAGCAGTTTCGGTAATCAGCCCCAGCATTTT.

This clone was recorded only once. The chain couples TRBV11-3 to TRBJ2-3, with D maybe TRBD2 (7 bases). Per germline, CDR1 SGHNT and CDR2 YENEEA. Trimming shortened V by 1 base and J by 8 bases, and 13 bases separated the two germline ends. The CDR3 length is 14 residues. The CDR3 coding sequence is TGTGCCAGCAGCTTAGCGCGGGGAGGGGGTACGCAGTATTTT. It codes for CASSLARGGGTQYF.

The chain is built from TRBV18 and TRBJ1-5, with D tentatively TRBD1 (5 bases). The CDR3 has 20 residues. Deletions cut 2 bases from V and 0 bases from J, with 23 bases between. CDR1 KGHSH and CDR2 LQKENI come from the germline V gene. The CDR3, as DNA: TGTGCCAGCTCACCAGGAATTTCTGGGGGGGGACTCTATAGCAATCAGCCCCAGCATTTT. Translation: CASSPGISGGGLYSNQPQHF. The variable domain in full, completed from reference TRBV18 and TRBJ1-5, reads NAGVMQNPRHLVRRRGQEARLRCSPMKGHSHVYWYRQLPEEGLKFMVYLQKENIIDESGMPKERFSAEFPKEGPSILRIQQVVRGDSAAYFCASSPGISGGGLYSNQPQHFGDGTRLSIL.

The chain is built from TRBV5-8 and TRBJ1-1; D is perhaps TRBD1 (6 bases). Between the trimmed V and J ends, which lost 2 bases and 1 base, there was a span of 12 bases. The CDR3 runs to 15 residues. Germline values: CDR1 SGHTS, CDR2 YDEGEE. In nucleotides, the CDR3 is TGTGCCAGCAGCTTTGACAGGTTCCCGAACACTGAAGCTTTCTTT. It translates to CASSFDRFPNTEAFF.

This rearrangement joins TRBV4-2 to TRBJ2-2; D is uncertain. Germline V CDR1 and CDR2: LGHNA, YNFKEQ. V lost 4 bases and J lost 5, with 2 bases in between. CDR3 length: 11 residues. The CDR3 DNA is TGTGCCAGCAGCCTAACCGGGGAGCTGTTTTTT. It translates to CASSLTGELFF.

The J gene is TRBJ2-1, the V gene TRBV1; TRBD2, the D gene given by the table, was not confirmed from the DNA. TRBV1 is reported as a pseudogene. The CDR3 totals 18 residues. CDR3 protein: CTSSQDLTLADSYNEQFF. The CDR3 DNA follows: TGCACCAGCAGCCAAGACCTAACACTAGCGGACTCCTACAATGAGCAGTTCTTC.

The V and J genes are TRBV3-1 (or the pseudogene TRBV3-2) and TRBJ2-5; D might be TRBD1 (6 bases). With 4 bases removed from V and 5 bases from J, the gap between germline ends came to 17 bases. Germline-derived CDR1 and CDR2 are LGHDT and YNNKEL (reference sequence). This CDR3 has 15 amino acids. The CDR3 here is CASSLPQGIQETQYF. CDR3 DNA sequence: TGTGCCAGCAGCCTCCCCCAGGGGATTCAGGAGACCCAGTACTTC.

This rearrangement joins TRBV9 to TRBJ1-5; TRBD1 matches 9 bases. Trimming at V came to 2 bases and at J to 7 bases, leaving 4 bases not matched to a gene. CDR1 is SGDLS, CDR2 YYNGEE, per germline. CDR3 length: 14 residues. The CDR3 is CASSVGTGNQPQHF. In nucleotides, the CDR3 is TGTGCCAGCAGCGTGGGGACAGGGAACCAGCCCCAGCATTTT.

This clone turned up a few times. This chain uses TRBV12-3 or TRBV12-4 with TRBJ1-2; D is possibly TRBD1 (6 bases). The CDR3 has 12 residues. V was shortened by 5 bases and J by 5 bases, with 9 bases between the two germline ends. CDR3 sequence: CASSQQGYGYTF. Here the CDR3 DNA reads TGTGCCAGCAGTCAACAGGGATATGGCTACACCTTC.

The chain combines TRBV19 with TRBJ2-1, with D perhaps TRBD1 (6 bases). CDR1 and CDR2 from the germline V gene are LNHDA and SQIVND (reference sequence). The CDR3 is 11 residues long. V was trimmed by 4 bases and J by 11 bases, leaving 9 bases between them. CDR3: CASSNGQKQFF. The CDR3 DNA sequence: TGTGCCAGTAGTAATGGACAGAAGCAGTTCTTC. Complete variable domain (other parts from reference TRBV19 and TRBJ2-1): DGGITQSPKYLFRKEGQNVTLSCEQNLNHDAMYWYRQDPGQGLRLIYYSQIVNDFQKGDIAEGYSVSREKKESFPLTVTSAQKNPTAFYLCASSNGQKQFFGPGTRLTVL.

The chain has TRBV25-1 and TRBJ2-2; 11 bases line up with TRBD2. Per germline, CDR1 MGHDK and CDR2 SYGVNS. Losses at the gene ends were 3 bases for V and 7 bases for J; bases not matched to a gene: 10. The CDR3 has 17 residues. The CDR3 nucleotides are TGTGCCAGCAGTGATCCCTTAGCGGGAGGGCCGGACGGGGAGCTGTTTTTT. This gives the protein CASSDPLAGGPDGELFF.

The chain's CDR3 is CASSPWTGKLSGANVLTF. DNA for the CDR3: TGTGCCAGCAGCCCCTGGACAGGAAAACTCTCTGGGGCCAACGTCCTGACTTTC. The rearrangement uses TRBV14 and TRBJ2-6, with TRBD1 matching 7 bases. This CDR3 region has 18 residues. The germline CDR1 and CDR2 sequences are SGHDN and FVKESK. Unmatched junction bases numbered 9, after V lost 4 bases and J lost 0 bases.

This clone was observed once. The chain has TRBV12-3 or TRBV12-4 and TRBJ1-6; no clear D. The CDR3 length is 13 residues. V was pared by 3 bases and J by 10 bases, with 10 bases between. The DNA for the CDR3 is TGTGCCAGCAGTTTTGAGGTGGAATCACCCCTCCACTTT. This sequence encodes CASSFEVESPLHF.